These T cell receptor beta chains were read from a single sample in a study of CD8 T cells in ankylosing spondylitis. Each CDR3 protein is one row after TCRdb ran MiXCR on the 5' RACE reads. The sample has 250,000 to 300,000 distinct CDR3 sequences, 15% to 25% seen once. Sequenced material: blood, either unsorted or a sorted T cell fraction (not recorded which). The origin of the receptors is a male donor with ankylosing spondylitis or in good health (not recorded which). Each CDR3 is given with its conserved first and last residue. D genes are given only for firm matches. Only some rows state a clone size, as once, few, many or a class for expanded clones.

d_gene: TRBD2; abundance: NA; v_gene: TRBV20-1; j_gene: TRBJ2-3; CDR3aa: CSARPSGRPTDTQYF; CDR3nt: TGCAGTGCTAGACCTAGCGGGAGACCGACAGATACGCAGTATTTT
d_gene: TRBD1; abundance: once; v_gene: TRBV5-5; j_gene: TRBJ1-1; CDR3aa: CASSLGGRVTEAFF; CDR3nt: TGTGCCAGCAGCTTAGGGGGCCGGGTGACTGAAGCTTTCTTT
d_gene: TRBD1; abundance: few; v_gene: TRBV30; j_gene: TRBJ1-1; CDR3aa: CAWSDPGTGNTEAFF; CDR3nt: TGTGCCTGGAGCGATCCCGGGACAGGGAACACTGAAGCTTTCTTT
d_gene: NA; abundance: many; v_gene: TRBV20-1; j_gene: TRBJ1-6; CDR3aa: CSATGYEYNSPLHF; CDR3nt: TGCAGTGCTACGGGGTATGAATATAATTCACCCCTCCACTTT
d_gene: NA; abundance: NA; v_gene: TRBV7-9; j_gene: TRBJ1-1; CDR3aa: CASSLLQPNTEAFF; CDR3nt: TGTGCCAGCAGCTTATTACAGCCGAACACTGAAGCTTTCTTT
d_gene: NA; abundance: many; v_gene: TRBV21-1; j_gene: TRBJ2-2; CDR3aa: CASISKGDRKGCNTGELFF; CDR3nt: TGTGCCAGCATCTCAAAGGGGGACAGAAAAGGCTGTAACACCGGGGAGCTGTTTTTT
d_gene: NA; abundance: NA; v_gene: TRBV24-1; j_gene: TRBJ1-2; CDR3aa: CATSDRWDYGYTF; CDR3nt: TGTGCCACCAGTGATCGGTGGGACTATGGCTACACCTTC
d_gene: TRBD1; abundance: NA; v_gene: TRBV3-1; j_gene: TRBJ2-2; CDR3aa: CASSGPDRGGITGELFF; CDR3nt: TGTGCCAGCAGCGGACCCGACAGGGGAGGAATAACCGGGGAGCTGTTTTTT
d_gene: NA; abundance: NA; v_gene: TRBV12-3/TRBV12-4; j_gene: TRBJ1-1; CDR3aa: CASTRIPGEGTEAFF; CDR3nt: TGTGCCAGCACCCGGATCCCAGGGGAGGGCACTGAAGCTTTCTTT
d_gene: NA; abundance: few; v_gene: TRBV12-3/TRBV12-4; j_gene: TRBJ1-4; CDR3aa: CASSLGAHEKLFF; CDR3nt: TGTGCCAGCAGTTTAGGAGCGCATGAAAAACTGTTTTTT
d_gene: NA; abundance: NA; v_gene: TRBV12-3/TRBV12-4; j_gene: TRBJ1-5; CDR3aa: CASRPSSPQPQHF; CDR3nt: TGTGCCAGCAGGCCATCCAGCCCCCAGCCCCAGCATTTT
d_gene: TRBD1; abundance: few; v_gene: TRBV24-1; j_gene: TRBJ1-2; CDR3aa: CATSDRTGGGYTF; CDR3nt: TGTGCCACCAGTGACCGGACAGGAGGTGGCTACACCTTC
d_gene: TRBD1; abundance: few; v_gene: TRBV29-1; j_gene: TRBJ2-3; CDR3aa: CSVRTTGGGTDTQYF; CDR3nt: TGCAGCGTACGCACCACAGGGGGAGGCACAGATACGCAGTATTTT
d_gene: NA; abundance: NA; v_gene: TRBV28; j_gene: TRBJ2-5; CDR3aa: CASSLVSQGLKKTQYF; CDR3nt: TGTGCCAGCAGTTTAGTATCGCAGGGCCTCAAGAAGACCCAGTACTTC
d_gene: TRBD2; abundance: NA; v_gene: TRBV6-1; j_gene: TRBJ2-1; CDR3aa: CASSARGVAGPGEQFF; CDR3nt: TGTGCCAGCAGTGCCCGGGGGGTAGCGGGTCCTGGTGAGCAGTTCTTC
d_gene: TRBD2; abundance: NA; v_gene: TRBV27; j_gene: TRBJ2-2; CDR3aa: CASSFLRGSSNGELFF; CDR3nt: TGTGCCAGCAGTTTTCTACGCGGGAGCTCCAACGGGGAGCTGTTTTTT
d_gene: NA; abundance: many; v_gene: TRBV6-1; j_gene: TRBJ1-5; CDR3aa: CASSPNGNQPQHF; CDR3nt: TGTGCCAGCAGTCCAAATGGCAATCAGCCCCAGCATTTT
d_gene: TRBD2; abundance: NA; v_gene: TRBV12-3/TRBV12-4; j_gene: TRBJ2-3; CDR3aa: CATSLSGSPPDTQYF; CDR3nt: TGTGCCACCAGTTTGAGCGGGAGCCCCCCAGATACGCAGTATTTT
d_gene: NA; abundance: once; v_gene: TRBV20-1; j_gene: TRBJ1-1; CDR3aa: CSARGAARRNTEAFF; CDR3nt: TGCAGTGCTAGAGGGGCGGCAAGGAGGAACACTGAAGCTTTCTTT
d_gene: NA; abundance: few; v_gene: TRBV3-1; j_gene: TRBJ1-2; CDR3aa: CASSQDGGSGGYTF; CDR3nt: TGTGCCAGCAGCCAAGATGGGGGATCCGGTGGCTACACCTTC
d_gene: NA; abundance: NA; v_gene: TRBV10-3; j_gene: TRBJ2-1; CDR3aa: CATFYTLGSYNEQFF; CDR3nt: TGTGCCACCTTCTACACCCTTGGATCCTACAATGAGCAGTTCTTC
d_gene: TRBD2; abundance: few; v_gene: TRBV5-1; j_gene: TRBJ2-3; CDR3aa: CASRITSVDWDTQYF; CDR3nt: TGCGCCAGCAGAATTACTAGCGTCGATTGGGATACGCAGTATTTT
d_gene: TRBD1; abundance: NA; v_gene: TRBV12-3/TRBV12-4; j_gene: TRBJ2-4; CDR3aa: CASSDTGVRDIQYF; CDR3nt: TGTGCCAGCAGTGATACAGGGGTTCGGGACATTCAGTACTTC
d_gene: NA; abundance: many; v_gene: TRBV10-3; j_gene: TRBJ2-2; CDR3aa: CAISRDMTGELFF; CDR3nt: TGTGCCATCTCGAGGGACATGACCGGGGAGCTGTTTTTT
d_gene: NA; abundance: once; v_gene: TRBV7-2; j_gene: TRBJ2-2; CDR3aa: CASSRPGPSTGELFF; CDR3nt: TGTGCCAGCAGCCGGCCGGGACCATCCACCGGGGAGCTGTTTTTT
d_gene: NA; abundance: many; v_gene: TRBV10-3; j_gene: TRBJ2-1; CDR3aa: CAIRTSTGHEQFF; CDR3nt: TGTGCCATCAGGACCTCGACGGGCCATGAGCAGTTCTTC
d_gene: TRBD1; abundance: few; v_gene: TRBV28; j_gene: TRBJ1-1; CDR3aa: CASSPGQGLNTEAFF; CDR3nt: TGTGCCAGCAGTCCGGGACAGGGGCTGAACACTGAAGCTTTCTTT
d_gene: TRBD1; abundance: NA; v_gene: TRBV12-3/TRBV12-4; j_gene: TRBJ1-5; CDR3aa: CASRPQGDGQPQHF; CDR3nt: TGTGCCAGCAGACCTCAGGGGGACGGTCAGCCCCAGCATTTT